Listed here are 23 T cell receptor beta chains from one sample, sequenced in a study of T-cell reconstitution after alpha-beta-depleted transplantation in children (dated by TCRdb to 2016 to 2018). Reading the label with the study, this specimen's treatment or condition is: allogeneic hematopoietic cell transplantation with graft depleted of TCRalphabeta T cells and CD19 B cells. Libraries were prepared through PCR. Sequencing instrument: Illumina HiSeq 2500. Molecular barcoding was employed in the preparation of TCR libraries, with unique molecular identifiers being used to normalize TCRbeta repertoire quantification. The raw public reads went through TCRdb reprocessing: fastp at Q25, MiXCR clone calling, in-frame beta chains kept. Identical CDR3 protein sequences are pooled into one entry, listed with their most common genes and DNA. This sample comprises roughly 120,000 distinct CDR3 sequences, roughly 24% of them detected only once. The top ten constitute under 12% of the sample.

The input for sequencing was PBMCs, mostly from graft donor cells, taken 180 days after TCRalphabeta/CD19-depleted stem cell transplant. The receptor set was obtained from a male patient aged 2 to 10 who had a stem cell transplant for chronic granulomatous disease, so the T cells may come from the graft donor.

This clonotype was detected only once. The chain links TRBV12-3 or TRBV12-4 to TRBJ1-3; a possible D gene is TRBD1 (5 bases). Trimming shortened V by 1 base and J by 7 bases, and 17 bases separated the two germline ends. The CDR3 is 16 amino acids. Here the CDR3 DNA reads TGTGCCAGCAGTTTAGTTGGGGCAGGTCAACCGAACACCATATATTTT. Its translation is CASSLVGAGQPNTIYF.

This clonotype was counted ten times or more. Because the CDR3's place on the DNA is in doubt, the DNA is left out and the CDR3 is given as listed by TCRdb. V and J are TRBV12-3 or TRBV12-4 and TRBJ2-2. The CDR3 contains 12 residues when both ends are counted. The CDR3 spells CASSFGAGELFF.

This clonotype occurred a few times. This chain's CDR3 is CASSPEGGRSYEQYF. CDR3 DNA: TGCGCCAGCAGCCCGGAAGGAGGCAGGTCCTACGAGCAGTACTTC. This sequence joins TRBV5-1 and TRBJ2-7, with D perhaps matching TRBD2 (5 bases). The CDR3 sequence is 15 residues long. Trimming left V 4 bases short and J 1 base short, with 15 bases between. Germline-derived CDR1 and CDR2 are SGHRS and YFSETQ.

V gene TRBV15 combines with J gene TRBJ2-1; 14 nucleotides align to TRBD2. Losses at the gene ends were 4 bases for V and 7 bases for J; bases not matched to a gene: 6. The CDR3 totals 16 residues. Germline assignment: CDR1 LNHNV and CDR2 YYDKDF (reference sequence). CDR3 protein: CATSNLGLAGVNEQFF. The DNA of the CDR3 is TGTGCCACCAGCAATTTGGGACTAGCGGGGGTTAATGAGCAGTTCTTC.

In its sample, this clonotype was seen many times. The CDR3 DNA is TGCGCCAGCAGCCAAGACTACAGCAACTATGGCTACACCTTC. It is translated as CASSQDYSNYGYTF. The V gene is TRBV4-3, the J gene TRBJ1-2, with D hard to call. V lost 0 bases to trimming and J lost 2 bases, with 7 bases between them. The CDR3 sequence is 14 residues long. Germline-derived CDR1 and CDR2 are LGHNA and YSLEER.

This clonotype was picked up many times. The chain uses TRBV20-1 and TRBJ2-1; possibly TRBD1 for D (6 bases). Germline-derived CDR1 and CDR2 are DFQATT and SNEGSKA (reference sequence). V was shortened by 5 bases and J by 9 bases, with 11 bases between the two germline ends. CDR3 length: 11 amino acids. DNA of the CDR3: TGCAGTGCTTGGGGGCGCCTTGAGCAGTTCTTC. As protein: CSAWGRLEQFF.

The V and J genes are TRBV10-3 and TRBJ2-4; 7 bases are shared with TRBD1. CDR3 size: 14 residues. The ends lost 2 bases at V and 6 bases at J; junction bases unmatched: 4. CDR1 and CDR2 (germline): ENHRY, SYGVKD. The chain's CDR3 is CAISETGTANIQYF. Here the CDR3 DNA reads TGTGCCATCAGTGAGACAGGGACAGCAAACATTCAGTACTTC.

The chain combines TRBV28 with TRBJ2-2; no firm D call. CDR3 length: 12 residues. Trimming pared 3 bases from V and 6 bases from J, leaving 5 bases between. Germline V gene data show CDR1 as MDHEN and CDR2 as SYDVKM. The CDR3 nucleotides read TGTGCCAGCAGTTTTTGGCCCGGGGAGCTGTTTTTT. Encoded protein: CASSFWPGELFF.

Worth noting for this clonotype: A read error is possible here, since a much larger clone lies one base away. V and J are TRBV27 and TRBJ2-3; D not resolved. V lost 5 bases and J lost 4, with 4 bases in between. The CDR3 has 11 residues. CDR1 is MNHEY and CDR2 is SMNVEV in the germline V gene (reference sequence). The CDR3 nucleotides are TGTGCCAGCAGTGGGGCAGATACGCAGTATTTT. Its translation: CASSGADTQYF.

This clonotype was seen a handful of times. The chain joins TRBV29-1 to TRBJ2-1; 10 bases align to TRBD2. This CDR3 is built from 15 residues. Germline V lookup: CDR1 SQVTM, CDR2 ANQGSEA. Trimming removed 6 bases from V and 3 bases from J; junction bases left unmatched: 8. Here the CDR3 reads CSVASGTSDYNEQFF. The CDR3 DNA reads as TGCAGCGTCGCCTCCGGGACTAGCGACTACAATGAGCAGTTCTTC.

This clonotype was observed at least ten times. The V call is TRBV7-2, the J call TRBJ2-1, with unresolved D. The CDR3 extends over 13 amino acids. Germline-derived CDR1 and CDR2 are SGHTA and FQGNSA. V was pared by 2 bases and J by 3 bases, with 5 bases between. CDR3 amino acids: CASSLLGYNEQFF. CDR3 sequence (DNA): TGTGCCAGCAGCTTACTAGGCTACAATGAGCAGTTCTTC.

This clonotype turned up a few times. The chain combines TRBV20-1 with TRBJ2-5; D possibly corresponds to TRBD2 (7 bases). The CDR3 sequence is 15 residues long. Germline V gives CDR1 DFQATT, CDR2 SNEGSKA (reference sequence). The ends were cut back, 6 bases at V and 4 bases at J, with 21 bases in the middle. CDR3 protein: CSARINRGALETQYF. For the CDR3, the DNA is TGCAGTGCCCGAATTAACCGGGGGGCTCTAGAGACCCAGTACTTC.

The table lists this clonotype with many counts. The rearrangement links TRBV20-1 to TRBJ2-1; D is possibly TRBD2 (5 bases). Between the trimmed V and J ends, which lost 0 bases and 1 base, there was a span of 10 bases. Germline CDR1 reads DFQATT; CDR2 reads SNEGSKA (reference sequence). This CDR3 comprises 15 residues. CDR3 sequence: CSARDTSRSYNEQFF. CDR3 in DNA: TGCAGTGCTAGAGATACTAGTCGATCCTACAATGAGCAGTTCTTC.

The genes are TRBV20-1 and TRBJ2-2, with D maybe TRBD1 (5 bases). The CDR3 loop spans 13 amino acids. V was trimmed by 3 bases and J by 6 bases, leaving 11 bases between them. CDR1 is DFQATT, CDR2 SNEGSKA, per germline (reference sequence). CDR3 residues: CSASLVRAGELFF. CDR3 bases: TGCAGTGCTAGCCTAGTCAGGGCCGGGGAGCTGTTTTTT.

This clonotype was observed at least ten times. The chain combines TRBV20-1 with TRBJ2-5, with D possibly TRBD1 on 6 matching bases. CDR1 is DFQATT, CDR2 SNEGSKA, per germline (reference sequence). This CDR3 is 13 amino acids long. V was pared by 3 bases and J by 3 bases, with 11 bases between. CDR3 residues: CSASYRAEETQYF. CDR3 DNA sequence: TGCAGTGCTAGTTACAGGGCGGAAGAGACCCAGTACTTC.

This clonotype came up a few times. This chain joins TRBV7-6 and TRBJ1-5; TRBD1 matches 7 bases. The V gene's germline CDR1 is SGHVS and CDR2 FNYEAQ. Unmatched junction bases numbered 7, after V lost 1 base and J lost 7 bases. This CDR3 has 15 residues. The CDR3, as DNA: TGTGCCAGCAGCTTAGGACAGGGAAGAGGCCAGCCCCAGCATTTT. It encodes CASSLGQGRGQPQHF.

DNA of the CDR3: TGTGCCAGCAGCCAGACGGGTGGAAACACCATATATTTT. This translates into CASSQTGGNTIYF. The chain employs TRBV5-6 and TRBJ1-3; D not certain. There are 13 residues in the CDR3. V lost 4 bases to trimming and J lost 3 bases, with 8 bases between them. Germline lookup yields CDR1 SGHDT and CDR2 YYEEEE.

This clonotype showed up just a few times. This chain uses TRBV18 with TRBJ2-5; D not resolved. The V end was cut by 4 bases, the J end by 2 bases, with 11 bases between. Germline V gene data show CDR1 as KGHSH and CDR2 as LQKENI. The CDR3 runs 14 residues. This chain's CDR3 is CASSLGRLQETQYF. The CDR3 DNA is TGTGCCAGCTCACTAGGACGGCTTCAAGAGACCCAGTACTTC.

This clonotype was seen at least ten times. The V call is TRBV4-3, the J call TRBJ2-1; D not resolved. Germline CDR1 is LGHNA and CDR2 is YSLEER. This CDR3 has 14 residues. V was trimmed by 4 bases and J by 9 bases, leaving 16 bases between them. As DNA, the CDR3 is TGCGCCAGCAGCCTATCGAGGACCCCGGTTGAGCAGTTCTTC. This gives the protein CASSLSRTPVEQFF.

This clonotype was seen many times. The rearrangement uses TRBV5-1 and TRBJ1-5; D is undetermined. Germline values: CDR1 SGHRS, CDR2 YFSETQ. The CDR3 has 14 amino acids. Between the trimmed V and J ends, which lost 0 bases and 7 bases, there was a span of 11 bases. CDR3 protein: CASSLDAGGQPQHF. The CDR3 DNA reads TGCGCCAGCAGCTTGGATGCGGGTGGGCAGCCCCAGCATTTT.

The genes are TRBV7-2 and TRBJ2-1; a weak D match, TRBD2 (5 bases). CDR3 size: 17 residues. Germline CDR1 and CDR2: SGHTA and FQGNSA. V was clipped by 0 bases and J by 1 base, with 13 bases between them. The CDR3 spells CASSLASERFSYNEQFF. In DNA, the CDR3 is TGTGCCAGCAGCTTAGCATCAGAGCGGTTTTCCTACAATGAGCAGTTCTTC. The whole variable domain, filled in from reference TRBV7-2 and TRBJ2-1, reads GAGVSQSPSNKVTEKGKDVELRCDPISGHTALYWYRQSLGQGLEFLIYFQGNSAPDKSGLPSDRFSAERTGGSVSTLTIQRTQQEDSAVYLCASSLASERFSYNEQFFGPGTRLTVL.

Within the sample, this clonotype is medium-sized. The V call is TRBV12-3 or TRBV12-4, the J call TRBJ2-7; tentatively, D is TRBD1 (6 bases). The CDR3 sequence is 14 residues long. With 6 bases removed from V and 3 bases from J, the gap between germline ends came to 15 bases. The CDR3 nucleotides are TGTGCCAGCAGACTTAGACAGGAGATCTACGAGCAGTACTTC. As protein: CASRLRQEIYEQYF.

In its sample, this clonotype was seen many times. J is TRBJ1-5 and V is TRBV20-1, with unresolved D. Trimming stripped 0 bases from V and 5 bases from J, with 8 bases between. The germline CDR1 and CDR2 sequences are DFQATT and SNEGSKA (reference sequence). This CDR3 region has 13 residues. The CDR3 loop reads CSARDLGDQPQHF. In DNA, the CDR3 is TGCAGTGCTAGAGATCTAGGCGATCAGCCCCAGCATTTT.